This T cell receptor (beta chain) was retrieved from a study of beta chain features in type 1 diabetes. Study outcomes and limitations: In type 1 diabetes patients, VDJ junctions had fewer insertions; deletions at these junctions were more frequent. The cDNA sequencing approach could over-represent high-TCR-expressing cells.

Worth noting for this clone: What it binds is unknown.

V was shortened by 4 bases and J by 0 bases, with 6 bases between the two germline ends. The germline V gene encodes CDR1 LNHDA and CDR2 SQIVND (reference sequence). The CDR3 runs 14 residues. The authors reverse transcribed all of the isolated RNA, so sequencing captured expressed TCRB transcripts. Here immunoSEQ multiplex PCR was the method, and the copy in TCRdb shows in-frame clones only, minus some. The table has some 410,000 clones, about 14% seen once. This TCR derives from a man aged 25-45 years in good health. The sequencing sample was made of naive CD4+ T cells from blood. The chain is built from TRBV19 and TRBJ2-2, with D unresolved. CDR3 sequence reads: CASSRTANTGELFF. The CDR3 nucleotides are TGTGCCAGTAGTAGAACAGCGAACACCGGGGAGCTGTTTTTT. The full variable domain, in which reference TRBV19 and TRBJ2-2 provide the parts outside the CDR3, is DGGITQSPKYLFRKEGQNVTLSCEQNLNHDAMYWYRQDPGQGLRLIYYSQIVNDFQKGDIAEGYSVSREKKESFPLTVTSAQKNPTAFYLCASSRTANTGELFFGEGSRLTVL.